This T cell receptor (beta chain) came from a study of identical twins. One entry per CDR3 protein, called by TCRdb with MiXCR from the 5' RACE reads. The sample lists hundreds of thousands of distinct CDR3 sequences, 9.5% occurring once. This clonotype has ten or more counts. This CDR3 region has 11 residues. From germline, CDR1 is DFQATT and CDR2 SNEGSKA (reference sequence). V was trimmed by 6 bases and J by 8 bases, leaving 13 bases between them. These data were also reused for a study on yellow fever vaccine responses in identical twins.

The TCR sequence derives from a woman younger than 35 in good health. The sequenced material came from CD8+ T cells sorted from blood. This chain uses TRBV20-1 with TRBJ1-1; D is unclear. CDR3 sequence reads: CSAPRTGEAFF. The CDR3 coding sequence is TGCAGTGCCCCCAGGACGGGAGAAGCTTTCTTT.